The 27 T cell receptor beta chains reported below all come from one sample, sequenced in a study of shared clonotypes between healthy human individuals. Method: immunoSEQ multiplex PCR; TCRdb's copy keeps in-frame clones and lacks some. The sample contains about 2.1 million clones, roughly 91% of which appear only once. Naive CD8 isolation took CD45RO-negative cells positively selected for CCR7 and excluded terminally differentiated effector memory CD45RA+ cells. The sequenced material came from naive CD8+ T cells from PBMCs. The source is a man aged 18 to 30 in good health. Some clones in this sample may be carry-over from other donors' samples.

This clone was seen more than once but under ten times. Additional DNA sequences in this sample encode the identical CDR3. The chain is built from TRBV9 and TRBJ2-7; 10 nucleotides align to TRBD1. The V gene's germline CDR1 is SGDLS and CDR2 YYNGEE. This CDR3 spans 14 amino acids. V shed 4 bases and J 2 bases; nucleotides not matched to a gene: 3. CDR3 DNA: TGTGCCAGCAGCCCCGGACAGGGGGCCTACGAGCAGTACTTC. Residues: CASSPGQGAYEQYF. Full variable domain (rest looked up from reference TRBV9 and TRBJ2-7): DSGVTQTPKHLITATGQRVTLRCSPRSGDLSVYWYQQSLDQGLQFLIQYYNGEERAKGNILERFSAQQFPDLHSELNLSSLELGDSALYFCASSPGQGAYEQYFGPGTRLTVT.

The chain links TRBV13 to TRBJ2-7; TRBD2 matches at 9 bases. Germline V lookup: CDR1 PRHDT, CDR2 FYEKMQ (reference sequence). The CDR3 length is 16 residues. The V gene end was trimmed by 4 bases and the J gene end by 0 bases; junction bases not matched to a gene: 7. Here the CDR3 DNA reads TGTGCCAGCAGCTCCGCTAGCGGGGAAAGCTCCTACGAGCAGTACTTC. This translates into CASSSASGESSYEQYF.

The CDR3: CASSPGTNQETQYF. The CDR3 region has the DNA TGCGCCAGCAGCCCCGGGACTAACCAAGAGACCCAGTACTTC. This sequence joins TRBV5-1 and TRBJ2-5, with TRBD2 matching over 7 bases. The J segment lost 0 bases and the V segment lost 4 bases, leaving 3 bases of the junction unmatched. The CDR3 spans 14 residues. Germline V gene lookup returns CDR1 SGHRS and CDR2 YFSETQ.

The chain links TRBV19 to TRBJ2-1, with 8 bases that match TRBD1. V lost 5 bases to trimming and J lost 5 bases; unmatched junction nucleotides: 8. Per germline, CDR1 LNHDA and CDR2 SQIVND (reference sequence). The CDR3 contains 15 residues. CDR3 sequence reads: CASSPWTGRNNEQFF. The CDR3 nucleotides read TGTGCCAGTAGTCCCTGGACAGGGAGAAACAATGAGCAGTTCTTC.

The chain joins TRBV7-3 to TRBJ2-7; D gene ambiguous. The CDR3 has 15 amino acids. The germline V gene has CDR1 SGHTA and CDR2 FQGTGA. V lost 2 bases, J lost 2 bases, and 13 bases lay in between. The chain's CDR3 is CASSLSLLPTYEQYF. The CDR3 nucleotides are TGTGCCAGCAGCTTATCTCTACTACCTACCTACGAGCAGTACTTC.

V and J are TRBV7-3 and TRBJ2-7, with TRBD2 matching 7 bases. In germline, CDR1 is SGHTA, CDR2 FQGTGA. J was trimmed by 3 bases and V by 5 bases; bases with no gene match: 7. This CDR3 has 14 residues. The CDR3 DNA follows: TGTGCCAGCAGCCCGATGGGGGGGAACTACGAGCAGTACTTC. This encodes CASSPMGGNYEQYF.

J is TRBJ2-7 and V is TRBV6-1; D possibly corresponds to TRBD2 (6 bases). V lost 2 bases and J lost 2, with 13 bases in between. This CDR3 comprises 15 residues. Germline assignment: CDR1 MNHNS and CDR2 SASEGT. The CDR3 reads CASSELGGGAYEQYF. The CDR3 DNA is TGTGCCAGCAGTGAATTGGGGGGAGGTGCCTACGAGCAGTACTTC.

V and J are TRBV28 and TRBJ2-4, with 9 nucleotides matching TRBD1. Germline V lookup: CDR1 MDHEN, CDR2 SYDVKM. V lost 6 bases to trimming and J lost 0 bases; unmatched junction nucleotides: 6. The CDR3 length is 16 residues. The CDR3 coding sequence is TGTGCCAGCAGCCCCGGGACAGGGCAAGCCAAAAACATTCAGTACTTC. Residues: CASSPGTGQAKNIQYF.

This chain joins TRBV5-6 and TRBJ2-2, with 10 bases identical to TRBD1. The CDR3 runs to 17 residues. Per germline, CDR1 SGHDT and CDR2 YYEEEE. Germline trimming cut 4 bases from V and 3 bases from J; bases unmatched to any gene: 9. CDR3 DNA sequence: TGTGCCAGCAGCCACAGCGCGGGACAGGGGTACACCGGGGAGCTGTTTTTT. The encoded protein is CASSHSAGQGYTGELFF.

The V gene is TRBV10-1, the J gene TRBJ1-3; the D gene is possibly TRBD1 (5 bases). CDR3 length: 21 residues. V dropped 2 bases and J dropped 1 base, with 27 bases sitting between them. The germline V gene has CDR1 WNHNN and CDR2 SYGVQD (reference sequence). The DNA of the CDR3 is TGCGCCAGCAGTGAGACTGCGGGACGCTTGACTACAGTCCCTTCTGGAAACACCATATATTTT. Its translation: CASSETAGRLTTVPSGNTIYF.

The rearrangement joins TRBV10-3 to TRBJ1-2; perhaps TRBD1 as D (6 bases). The CDR3 spans 16 residues. V shed 0 bases and J shed 4 bases, with 15 bases lying between them. Looked up from germline, CDR1 is ENHRY and CDR2 is SYGVKD. The CDR3 reads CAISESLRTEIYGYTF. Written as DNA, the CDR3 is TGTGCCATCAGTGAGTCGTTGAGGACAGAGATCTATGGCTACACCTTC.

V usage is TRBV9 and J usage is TRBJ2-7, with TRBD2 as a possible D gene (5 bases). The length of the CDR3 is 14 residues. Trimming pared 4 bases from V and 7 bases from J, leaving 18 bases between. Germline V lookup: CDR1 SGDLS, CDR2 YYNGEE. CDR3 DNA sequence: TGTGCCAGCAGCTCCGGAGGACCGTCGGGGGAGCAGTACTTC. Protein product: CASSSGGPSGEQYF.

The chain recombines TRBV27 with TRBJ2-3; the D gene is possibly TRBD2 (6 bases). The CDR3 is 14 residues long. The V gene lost 3 bases and the J gene lost 3 bases, with 10 bases spanning the gap. The germline V gene encodes CDR1 MNHEY and CDR2 SMNVEV (reference sequence). CDR3 in amino acids: CASSFLRETDTQYF. The DNA for the CDR3 is TGTGCCAGCAGTTTCCTCCGGGAGACAGATACGCAGTATTTT.

The V gene is TRBV6-6, the J gene TRBJ2-3, with 7 bases lining up with TRBD1. CDR1 is MNHNY and CDR2 is SVGAGI in the germline V gene (reference sequence). The CDR3 is 15 residues long. J lost 5 bases, V lost 1 base, and 6 bases had no gene match. CDR3 in DNA: TGTGCCAGCAGTTACTTAGGGGGCGGCGGAGATACGCAGTATTTT. Translation gives CASSYLGGGGDTQYF.

This rearrangement joins TRBV5-6 to TRBJ2-7, with 12 bases lining up with TRBD2. J lost 4 bases, V lost 2 bases, and 4 bases had no gene match. Germline V gene sequence: CDR1 SGHDT, CDR2 YYEEEE. The CDR3 loop spans 15 amino acids. The CDR3 is CASSFASGREYEQYF. Written as DNA, the CDR3 is TGTGCCAGCAGCTTCGCTAGCGGGAGGGAATACGAGCAGTACTTC.

The rearrangement links TRBV2 to TRBJ2-2; 10 bases line up with TRBD1. There are 14 residues in the CDR3. The germline gives CDR1 SNHLY, CDR2 FYNNEI. Trimming at V came to 4 bases and at J to 8 bases, leaving 4 bases not matched to a gene. The CDR3 loop is CASSGTGGRGELFF. The CDR3 bases are TGTGCCAGCAGTGGGACAGGGGGTAGAGGGGAGCTGTTTTTT. Using reference TRBV2 and TRBJ2-2 for the parts outside the CDR3, the full variable domain is EPEVTQTPSHQVTQMGQEVILRCVPISNHLYFYWYRQILGQKVEFLVSFYNNEISEKSEIFDDQFSVERPDGSNFTLKIRSTKLEDSAMYFCASSGTGGRGELFFGEGSRLTVL.

This clone was counted between two and nine times. Additional DNA sequences in this sample encode the identical CDR3. V usage is TRBV28 and J usage is TRBJ1-1; weak D call: TRBD1 (5 bases). The CDR3 runs 13 residues. The germline CDR1 and CDR2 sequences are MDHEN and SYDVKM. V shed 3 bases and J shed 3 bases, with 8 bases lying between them. CDR3 bases: TGTGCCAGCAGTTTGGGAGGGGACACTGAAGCTTTCTTT. Translation gives CASSLGGDTEAFF.

The chain joins TRBV6-5 to TRBJ2-1, with a weak D call TRBD2 (5 bases). There are 15 residues in the CDR3. The V end was cut by 2 bases, the J end by 2 bases, with 10 bases between. In germline, CDR1 is MNHEY, CDR2 SVGAGI. DNA of the CDR3: TGTGCCAGCAGTTACGGGATTAGCGCCTACAATGAGCAGTTCTTC. Translating it yields CASSYGISAYNEQFF.

This chain joins TRBV28 and TRBJ2-7; TRBD1 matches 12 bases. CDR1 is MDHEN and CDR2 is SYDVKM in the germline V gene. The length of the CDR3 is 15 residues. With 5 bases clipped from V and 3 bases from J, the junction kept 5 bases outside the gene matches. DNA for the CDR3: TGTGCCAGCAGTGGGGGGACAGGGGGCGTCTACGAGCAGTACTTC. This gives the protein CASSGGTGGVYEQYF.

The chain carries TRBV27 and TRBJ2-1; 7 bases agree with TRBD2. The V gene's germline CDR1 is MNHEY and CDR2 SMNVEV (reference sequence). CDR3 length equals 13 residues. The junction had 1 base not matched to a gene; V was cut back by 3 bases and J by 5 bases. The CDR3 DNA reads TGTGCCAGCAGTTTTGGACTAGACAATGAGCAGTTCTTC. Amino acids: CASSFGLDNEQFF.

V and J are TRBV10-2 and TRBJ2-7, with D possibly being TRBD1 or TRBD2 (7 bases each). Germline CDR1 reads WSHSY; CDR2 reads SAAADI. Deletions cut 5 bases from V and 4 bases from J, with 21 bases between. This CDR3 region has 16 residues. The CDR3 nucleotides are TGCGCCAGCAGTAACCTAAGGGAGGGGGCTTTATACGAGCAGTACTTC. It codes for CASSNLREGALYEQYF.

The gene calls are TRBV2 and TRBJ2-1; possible D gene TRBD2, 5 bases. There are 13 residues in the CDR3. The germline V gene encodes CDR1 SNHLY and CDR2 FYNNEI. V was trimmed by 8 bases and J by 9 bases, leaving 17 bases between them. Here the CDR3 DNA reads TGTGCCAGCCGGCCCGGGATTGCGGGTGAGCAGTTCTTC. Its translation is CASRPGIAGEQFF.

This chain connects TRBV28 to TRBJ2-1; 11 bases line up with TRBD2. Germline V CDR1 and CDR2: MDHEN, SYDVKM. The CDR3 consists of 15 residues. With V trimmed by 6 bases and J by 8 bases, 9 bases remained unmatched. CDR3 nucleotide sequence: TGTGCCAGCAGCTTAGGACTAGCGGGCATCCATGAGCAGTTCTTC. It translates to CASSLGLAGIHEQFF.

J is TRBJ2-4 and V is TRBV10-3; no clear D. Germline values: CDR1 ENHRY, CDR2 SYGVKD. The CDR3 has 17 amino acids. The V gene lost 0 bases and the J gene lost 1 base, with 13 bases spanning the gap. CDR3 residues: CAISESGPDPAKNIQYF. The CDR3 nucleotides are TGTGCCATCAGTGAGTCAGGGCCAGATCCGGCCAAAAACATTCAGTACTTC.

The chain is built from TRBV19 and TRBJ1-4, with 7 positions matching TRBD1. This CDR3 comprises 13 residues. Unmatched junction bases numbered 4, after V lost 9 bases and J lost 3 bases. Germline V lookup: CDR1 LNHDA, CDR2 SQIVND (reference sequence). CDR3 protein: CASGDSSNEKLFF. In nucleotides, the CDR3 is TGTGCCAGCGGGGACAGCTCTAATGAAAAACTGTTTTTT.

The chain is built from TRBV29-1 and TRBJ2-1; 10 nucleotides match TRBD2. Germline V CDR1 and CDR2: SQVTM, ANQGSEA. With V trimmed by 3 bases and J by 1 base, 9 bases remained unmatched. CDR3 length equals 17 residues. This CDR3 reads CSVEIPLLAGSYNEQFF. The CDR3 nucleotides are TGCAGCGTTGAGATACCCCTACTAGCGGGATCCTACAATGAGCAGTTCTTC.

Turning to this clone: This CDR3 is also generated by other DNA sequences in the sample. The CDR3, as DNA: TGCGCCAGCAGCCAAGACCGGACTAGCGGGTTCTACGAGCAGTACTTC. Translated: CASSQDRTSGFYEQYF. The chain links TRBV4-3 to TRBJ2-7; 11 nucleotides match TRBD2. The CDR3 totals 16 residues. Trimming cost V 0 bases and J 3 bases; bases outside gene matches: 4. Germline V gene sequence: CDR1 LGHNA, CDR2 YSLEER.